This T cell receptor (beta chain) was sequenced during a study of CD8+CD57+ T cells in acquired aplastic anemia (dated by TCRdb to the late 2010s). For the study in its entirety: A mean of around 3.3 ug of DNA, ranging from roughly 0.2 to 27.4 ug, was extracted from sorted CD4+ and CD8+ cells. An average of around 9.8 million reads for CD4+ cells and under 12 million reads for CD8+ cells was obtained from healthy donor samples.

Deletion took 3 bases off V and 7 bases off J, with a span of 19 bases between the germline ends. Reading from cysteine to phenylalanine, the CDR3 counts 16 amino acids. Left in the record is the CDR3 DNA by itself, 48 bases read in frame from the first base. Via the germline V gene, CDR1 is MGHRA and CDR2 YSYEKL. Genomic DNA was used as template for profiling of TCR beta VDJ combinations and CDR3 sequences. An Illumina HiSeq 2000 was used for TCR repertoire sequencing. The authors' analysis ran thus. Repertoires were assessed using TRBV/TRBJ rearrangement plots, CDR3 size and DJ length profiles, and Simpson's diversity index. The most abundant DNA sequence in the deep sequencing data was defined as the immunodominant clone. CDR3 amino acid sequences were checked for sharing between subjects and were compared against published repertoires and the VDJdb database. TCRdb ran its own pipeline on the public reads, namely fastp trimming at Q25 and MiXCR clone calling, and kept in-frame beta chains. Entries are consolidated by CDR3 protein sequence, retaining the most common genes and DNA. It is TCRdb's table, rather than the study itself, that gives the V and J calls and clone size. Here the sample has 150,000 or so distinct CDR3 sequences; 63% occur a single time. The ten largest clones take up about 41% of the sample.

What the authors observed across the whole study: CD8+ Simpson's diversity did not differ significantly between patients and healthy controls (P=0.060). Although 25 to 30 CD8+ CDR3 sequences were shared by patients and controls, these sequences appeared highly expressed in patients and within the immunodominant clones of patients.

In the study, sorted CD4+ and CD8+ blood T cells from patients with severe aplastic anemia and from healthy subjects underwent deep sequencing of TCR repertoires. Ficoll-Paque density gradient centrifugation was used to isolate peripheral blood mononuclear cells. CD4+ and CD8+ T cells were sorted by FACS or magnetic beads before DNA extraction. This clonotype was seen only a few times. Its antigen is still unknown. Base qualities were left out, and no much larger clone turns up one base away. Specimen: sorted CD4+, CD8+, or CD8+CD57+ T cells (not recorded which) from PBMCs. Here the chain combines TRBV4-1 and TRBJ2-1; perhaps TRBD2 is the D gene, with 6 bases matching. This TCR was recovered from a human donor in good health. In nucleotide form, the sequence is TGCGCCAGCAGCCACGAAGCGATCTGGACTAATAATGAGCAGTTCTTC. Its protein reads: CASSHEAIWTNNEQFF.